This TCR beta chain was recovered during a study of blood T cell repertoires in COVID-19. Looking at the study overall: Both acute and convalescent COVID-19 samples were obtained from the United States, Italy and Spain. PBMCs, B-cell-depleted T cells, or T cells provided the cDNA or gDNA that made up the material.

TCRdb's table, derived via immunoSEQ multiplex PCR, lists solely in-frame clones and lacks some. Among some 22,000 clones listed, roughly 83% were seen once. CDR3 length: 19 residues. Trimming removed 2 bases at V and 0 bases at J, with 23 bases between. CDR1 is LGHNA and CDR2 is YNFKEQ in the germline V gene. The chain combines TRBV4-2 with TRBJ2-7, with a tentative D call TRBD2 (6 bases). The source of this sequence is a man aged 80 or over with active or convalescent COVID-19. Sequences were obtained from peripheral blood. The CDR3 DNA sequence: TGTGCCAGCAGCCAAACCCGGGACGGGACTCTGTCCCCCTCCTACGAGCAGTACTTC. Translation gives CASSQTRDGTLSPSYEQYF.